A single sample is the source of the 20 T cell receptor beta chains below, sequenced in a study of identical twins (dated by TCRdb to the mid-2010s). The method behind the library was 5' RACE. The run used an Illumina HiSeq 2000. Using fastp at Q25 and MiXCR, TCRdb reprocessed the public reads and kept productive beta chains. Rows merge per CDR3 protein into single entries with the most common DNA and genes. The sample table holds a few hundred thousand distinct CDR3 sequences, of which approximately 8.8% were seen once. 8.5% to 10% of the sample is held by the ten biggest clonotypes. The sample consisted of naive T cells sorted from blood. Taken with the paper, the label for cell subset or site translates to: cells isolated with a human naive T-cell isolation kit. These receptors were taken from a woman aged 45 to 65 in good health.

This clonotype was picked up a small number of times. The genes are TRBV6-6 and TRBJ1-1; 8 bases line up with TRBD1. Germline trimming cut 5 bases from V and 5 bases from J; bases unmatched to any gene: 13. The CDR3 is 16 amino acids. Germline V gene data show CDR1 as MNHNY and CDR2 as SVGAGI (reference sequence). The chain's CDR3 is CASSDLHQGARTEAFF. The CDR3 DNA reads TGTGCCAGCAGTGATCTTCACCAGGGGGCGCGGACTGAAGCTTTCTTT.

The chain employs TRBV5-1 and TRBJ1-2, with D uncertain. CDR1 is SGHRS and CDR2 is YFSETQ in the germline V gene. The V and J ends lost 4 bases and 3 bases respectively, with 13 bases between them. The CDR3 runs to 14 residues. CDR3 residues: CASSLDIGDYGYTF. The DNA of the CDR3 is TGCGCCAGCAGCCTAGACATCGGTGACTATGGCTACACCTTC.

The V call is TRBV20-1, the J call TRBJ1-2; the D is unclear. Germline CDR1 reads DFQATT; CDR2 reads SNEGSKA (reference sequence). The V and J ends lost 0 bases and 7 bases respectively, with 6 bases between them. This CDR3 has 11 residues. The CDR3 DNA sequence: TGCAGTGCTAGAGATGGATTTGGCTACACCTTC. It is translated as CSARDGFGYTF.

This clonotype came up a few times. This chain uses TRBV5-1 with TRBJ2-7, with 14 bases lining up with TRBD2. Germline V gives CDR1 SGHRS, CDR2 YFSETQ. The CDR3 has 17 residues. The V gene end was trimmed by 5 bases and the J gene end by 6 bases; junction bases not matched to a gene: 13. The CDR3 spells CASSFGTSGRKVPEQYF. The CDR3 nucleotides read TGCGCCAGCAGTTTCGGGACTAGCGGGAGAAAAGTGCCCGAGCAGTACTTC.

The chain is built from TRBV6-5 and TRBJ1-2; TRBD1 might be the D (6 bases). This CDR3 is built from 12 residues. Germline V gene lookup returns CDR1 MNHEY and CDR2 SVGAGI. The germline V and J ends were trimmed by 7 bases and 7 bases, with 13 bases remaining between them. This CDR3 reads CASNPGEGGYTF. The CDR3 DNA follows: TGTGCCAGCAATCCAGGGGAGGGTGGCTACACCTTC.

This clonotype showed up just a few times. The V gene is TRBV11-3, the J gene TRBJ2-1, with 8 bases aligning to TRBD2. Germline assignment: CDR1 SGHNT and CDR2 YENEEA. The CDR3 length is 16 residues. V was pared by 3 bases and J by 7 bases, with 11 bases of the junction left unmatched. The CDR3 reads CASSFLQAGARNEQFF. Written as DNA, the CDR3 is TGTGCCAGCAGCTTTCTCCAAGCGGGAGCAAGGAATGAGCAGTTCTTC.

This clonotype was seen more than once but under ten times. This chain joins TRBV10-3 and TRBJ1-1; tentatively, D is TRBD1 (6 bases). This CDR3 is 13 amino acids long. The V end was cut by 5 bases, the J end by 5 bases, with 12 bases between. Per the germline V gene, CDR1 is ENHRY and CDR2 is SYGVKD. CDR3 nucleotides: TGTGCCATCAGTCGAGGGGGAGAAACTGAAGCTTTCTTT. It specifies CAISRGGETEAFF.

A few counts support this clonotype. The chain links TRBV24-1 to TRBJ1-5; 10 bases map to TRBD1. The CDR3 contains 16 residues. J gave up 2 bases and V 4 bases, and 4 bases lay outside the gene matches. Germline CDR1 reads KGHDR; CDR2 reads SFDVKD. CDR3 residues: CATSDRQGAGNQPQHF. The CDR3 bases are TGTGCCACCAGTGACAGACAGGGGGCAGGCAATCAGCCCCAGCATTTT.

This clonotype was observed a handful of times. V gene TRBV12-3 or TRBV12-4 combines with J gene TRBJ2-5; D is unclear. The germline V and J ends were trimmed by 5 bases and 0 bases, with 4 bases remaining between them. The CDR3 runs to 12 residues. The chain's CDR3 is CASSGNQETQYF. The CDR3 DNA is TGTGCCAGCAGTGGGAACCAAGAGACCCAGTACTTC.

This clonotype was counted ten times or more. This chain connects TRBV15 to TRBJ2-7, with TRBD1 identical over 12 bases. The CDR3 runs to 17 residues. The J segment lost 5 bases and the V segment lost 3 bases, leaving 11 bases of the junction unmatched. Per the germline V gene, CDR1 is LNHNV and CDR2 is YYDKDF (reference sequence). CDR3 loop: CATSSLRIGTGGDEQYF. Written as DNA, the CDR3 is TGTGCCACCAGCAGTTTAAGAATCGGGACAGGGGGCGACGAGCAGTACTTC.

The V call is TRBV29-1, the J call TRBJ2-7; D possibly corresponds to TRBD1 (6 bases). Trimming left V 6 bases short and J 5 bases short, with 20 bases between. This CDR3 spans 14 amino acids. Germline V gene data show CDR1 as SQVTM and CDR2 as ANQGSEA. Here the CDR3 DNA reads TGCAGCGTGGTGACAGGAGGTCGGCTGGACGAGCAGTACTTC. Its translation: CSVVTGGRLDEQYF.

Only a few counts were recorded for this clonotype. V is TRBV29-1 and J is TRBJ2-7; D is possibly TRBD1 or TRBD2 (5 bases each). The V gene lost 7 bases and the J gene lost 6 bases, with 19 bases spanning the gap. This CDR3 has 13 amino acids. Germline CDR1 is SQVTM and CDR2 is ANQGSEA. CDR3 in amino acids: CSAMWGNKVEQYF. The CDR3, as DNA: TGCAGCGCCATGTGGGGGAATAAAGTCGAGCAGTACTTC.

This clonotype was observed a few times. The chain is built from TRBV4-2 and TRBJ2-1; 12 bases align to TRBD2. Germline assignment: CDR1 LGHNA and CDR2 YNFKEQ. The CDR3 has 17 amino acids. Trimming removed 0 bases from V and 1 base from J; junction bases left unmatched: 1. In DNA, the CDR3 is TGTGCCAGCAGCCAAGAGACTAGCGGGGGTTCCTACAATGAGCAGTTCTTC. This translates into CASSQETSGGSYNEQFF.

CDR3 in amino acids: CASSSRDFLDITDTQYF. Here the CDR3 DNA reads TGTGCCAGCAGCTCCCGGGACTTTCTTGATATCACAGATACGCAGTATTTT. The chain carries TRBV7-2 and TRBJ2-3, with a possible D match to TRBD2 (6 bases). Trimming cost V 4 bases and J 2 bases, with 19 bases left between them. Germline V gene data show CDR1 as SGHTA and CDR2 as FQGNSA. This CDR3 contains 17 residues.

The J gene is TRBJ1-1, the V gene TRBV30, with D perhaps matching TRBD1 (5 bases). The CDR3 covers 13 residues. The V end lost 4 bases, the J end lost 6 bases, and 15 bases lay between the germline ends. The germline V gene has CDR1 GTSNPN and CDR2 SVGIG (reference sequence). CDR3 DNA sequence: TGTGCCTGGACAGTGGGGATAGGGGCTGAAGCTTTCTTT. Translating it yields CAWTVGIGAEAFF.

This clonotype was detected a few times. The J gene is TRBJ2-7, the V gene TRBV27; D is perhaps TRBD1 or TRBD2 (6 bases each). The CDR3 contains 14 residues. Trimming stripped 6 bases from V and 2 bases from J, with 14 bases between. Germline lookup yields CDR1 MNHEY and CDR2 SMNVEV (reference sequence). CDR3 loop: CASRQQGGPYEQYF. The CDR3 bases are TGTGCCAGCAGACAACAGGGAGGTCCCTACGAGCAGTACTTC.

This clonotype has at least ten counts. The chain is built from TRBV10-3 and TRBJ2-2; D may be TRBD1 (8 bases). Trimming pared 4 bases from V and 6 bases from J, leaving 24 bases between. This CDR3 contains 18 residues. Germline V gene data show CDR1 as ENHRY and CDR2 as SYGVKD. CDR3 residues: CAISVAGGQSGDAGELFF. The CDR3 bases are TGTGCCATCAGTGTTGCAGGGGGCCAGAGCGGGGACGCCGGGGAGCTGTTTTTT.

This clonotype was seen more than once but under ten times. Given a much more abundant clone one base away, this may be a read error. The chain uses TRBV6-6 and TRBJ2-5; 8 bases match TRBD2. CDR3 length: 14 residues. Germline V lookup: CDR1 MNHNY, CDR2 SVGAGI (reference sequence). The V segment lost 4 bases and the J segment 4 bases; nucleotides outside the gene matches: 5. The CDR3 is CASSSGAGGETQYF. The CDR3 coding sequence is TGTGCCAGCAGTTCCGGGGCGGGAGGAGAGACCCAGTACTTC.

This clonotype turned up a few times. The rearrangement links TRBV20-1 to TRBJ2-1; 8 nucleotides align to TRBD2. The CDR3 runs 13 residues. V dropped 8 bases and J dropped 7; count of bases not matched to a gene: 10. CDR1 and CDR2 from the germline V gene are DFQATT and SNEGSKA (reference sequence). CDR3 amino acids: CSTRAGVLNEQFF. The CDR3 region has the DNA TGCAGTACCCGAGCGGGAGTATTAAATGAGCAGTTCTTC.

This clonotype was found many times. The chain recombines TRBV13 with TRBJ2-3, with D tentatively TRBD2 (6 bases). The CDR3 covers 18 residues. Per the germline V gene, CDR1 is PRHDT and CDR2 is FYEKMQ (reference sequence). V shed 4 bases and J shed 1 base, with 21 bases lying between them. The CDR3 region is CASSYLGTLESRTDTQYF. CDR3 in DNA: TGTGCCAGCAGCTACCTCGGGACTCTCGAAAGCCGCACAGATACGCAGTATTTT.